Below, 3 T cell receptor beta chains from the same sample are listed, as sequenced in a study of T-cell reconstitution after alpha-beta-depleted transplantation in children. A TCRbeta library incorporating unique molecular identifiers was prepared. Using its own MiXCR run on the PCR reads, TCRdb lists one record per CDR3 protein. The table lists about 180,000 distinct CDR3 sequences, approximately 10% of them singletons. Specimen: PBMCs, collected before TCRalphabeta/CD19-depleted stem cell transplant. All receptors derive from a boy aged 2 to 9 with acute myeloid leukemia, due to receive a stem cell transplant.

This chain links TRBV28 with TRBJ1-1, with a possible D match to TRBD1 (6 bases). The CDR3 spans 15 residues. Trimming took off 3 bases at V and 1 base at J, with 12 bases between the two ends. The germline CDR1 and CDR2 sequences are MDHEN and SYDVKM. CDR3 sequence (DNA): TGTGCCAGCAGTTTTTGGGGGGCAGGGAACACTGAAGCTTTCTTT. It encodes CASSFWGAGNTEAFF.

This clonotype was found many times. CDR3 loop: CASSLLQTGELFF. The CDR3 nucleotides read TGCGCCAGCAGCTTGCTACAGACCGGGGAGCTGTTTTTT. The rearrangement links TRBV5-1 to TRBJ2-2; D remains unclear. CDR1 is SGHRS and CDR2 is YFSETQ in the germline V gene. The CDR3 extends over 13 amino acids. Trimming cost V 1 base and J 5 bases, with 6 bases left between them.

This clonotype was seen repeatedly, ten times or more. The chain couples TRBV12-3 or TRBV12-4 to TRBJ1-2; 8 bases fit TRBD1. The CDR3 covers 14 residues. The V segment lost 1 base and the J segment 7 bases; nucleotides outside the gene matches: 5. DNA for the CDR3: TGTGCCAGCAGTTTAGACAGGGGGGCCCTTGGCTACACCTTC. Amino acids: CASSLDRGALGYTF.